Sequencing of this T cell receptor (beta chain) was carried out in a study of blood T cell repertoires in COVID-19. Study-wide background: Both acute and convalescent COVID-19 samples were obtained from the United States, Italy and Spain. PBMCs, B-cell-depleted T cells, or T cells were the source of the cDNA or gDNA that made up the material.

In the study's own analysis: Estimation of nucleated cell counts was performed using reference gene primer amplification. The assay was immunoSEQ multiplex PCR, and TCRdb's table has in-frame clones only and misses some. V and J calls plus clone size are reproduced from that table; the DNA served to infer D and trimming. The sample holds around 200,000 clones, roughly 90% seen once. V was trimmed by 3 bases and J by 9 bases, leaving 18 bases between them. The CDR3 sequence is 16 residues long. Per the germline V gene, CDR1 is LNHDA and CDR2 is SQIVND (reference sequence). Sequencing was carried out using peripheral blood. This chain links TRBV19 with TRBJ1-6, with a possible D match to TRBD1 (6 bases). This sequence was found in a man in his fifties with acute or convalescent COVID-19. Written as DNA, the CDR3 is TGTGCCAGTAGTATGGGCCTGGGACAACAAGGTTCACCCCTCCACTTT. Translated: CASSMGLGQQGSPLHF.